This TCR beta chain stems from a study of shared clonotypes between healthy human individuals. Some clones are missing from TCRdb's copy, which holds only in-frame ones; the method was immunoSEQ multiplex PCR. Of roughly 680,000 clones in the sample, roughly two thirds are singletons; the top ten hold around 1.8%. This clone was recorded many times. Germline V gives CDR1 MGHRA, CDR2 YSYEKL. The length of the CDR3 is 14 residues. V lost 3 bases and J lost 1, with 9 bases in between. The sequence was collected from a woman in her thirties in good health. The genes are TRBV4-1 and TRBJ1-1, with D possibly being TRBD1 (6 bases). Sequences were obtained from memory CD4+ T cells sorted from blood. The subset is: CD45RA-negative fraction. The CDR3, as DNA: TGCGCCAGCAGCCACAAGACAGGGAACACTGAAGCTTTCTTT. Translated: CASSHKTGNTEAFF.